Listed here are 14 T cell receptor beta chains from one sample, sequenced in a study of cytomegalovirus exposure and HLA in healthy donors. It was with 60 Vbeta and 13 Jbeta primers that the PCR ran. Measured with immunoSEQ multiplex PCR; TCRdb has only the in-frame clones, and not every one. The data contain roughly 200,000 clones, 70% to 85% of them singletons. The sample consisted of PBMCs. Receptor source: a woman aged 40-49 years in good health and CMV-seronegative.

The chain links TRBV7-2 to TRBJ1-6; D gene unclear. Germline V gene lookup returns CDR1 SGHTA and CDR2 FQGNSA. V was clipped by 10 bases and J by 8 bases, with 15 bases between them. The CDR3 totals 13 residues. CDR3 nucleotides: TGTGCCACCCAAACCGCCCAGGATTCACCCCTCCACTTT. Its protein product is CATQTAQDSPLHF.

V usage is TRBV28 and J usage is TRBJ1-5; perhaps TRBD1 as D (6 bases). The germline V gene encodes CDR1 MDHEN and CDR2 SYDVKM. The CDR3 contains 15 residues. Trimming pared 3 bases from V and 2 bases from J, leaving 11 bases between. CDR3 protein: CASSFKAGGNQPQHF. The CDR3 coding sequence is TGTGCCAGCAGTTTTAAGGCAGGGGGCAATCAGCCCCAGCATTTT.

The V and J genes are TRBV7-2 and TRBJ1-5; D gene ambiguous. Germline V CDR1 and CDR2: SGHTA, FQGNSA. V lost 3 bases to trimming and J lost 6 bases, with 9 bases between them. The CDR3 totals 13 residues. The CDR3 DNA reads TGTGCCAGCAGCTTCGAGGGAAGTCAGCCCCAGCATTTT. It is translated as CASSFEGSQPQHF.

The genes are TRBV18 and TRBJ1-5; D remains unclear. Germline CDR1 is KGHSH and CDR2 is LQKENI. V was pared by 0 bases and J by 11 bases, with 11 bases between. CDR3 length: 13 residues. CDR3 coding DNA: TGTGCCAGCTCACCACCTTCCGAACAAGCCCAGCATTTT. Protein sequence: CASSPPSEQAQHF.

The chain employs TRBV28 and TRBJ2-5, with TRBD1 matching over 8 bases. The J call may be in error: the DNA end matches TRBJ2-7 better. This CDR3 contains 16 residues. Per the germline V gene, CDR1 is MDHEN and CDR2 is SYDVKM. CDR3 sequence: CASSFSLRGLSYEQYF. The CDR3 nucleotides are TGTGCCAGCAGTTTCAGTCTCAGGGGGCTTTCCTACGAGCAGTACTTC.

The chain joins TRBV2 to TRBJ1-3, with a tentative D call TRBD1 (5 bases). The CDR3 runs 13 residues. Trimming pared 6 bases from V and 4 bases from J, leaving 10 bases between. Germline V gene lookup returns CDR1 SNHLY and CDR2 FYNNEI. The CDR3 region has the DNA TGTGCCAGCAGCGGGTGGGGCGGAAACACCATATATTTT. Protein: CASSGWGGNTIYF.

The V gene is TRBV2, the J gene TRBJ1-5; D is uncertain. CDR3 length: 16 residues. V was trimmed by 2 bases and J by 0 bases, leaving 11 bases between them. CDR1 is SNHLY, CDR2 FYNNEI, per germline. The CDR3, as DNA: TGTGCCAGCAGTGAAAGGTCAGGTTATAGCAATCAGCCCCAGCATTTT. It is translated as CASSERSGYSNQPQHF.

The chain combines TRBV25-1 with TRBJ2-5, with 11 bases lining up with TRBD2. Germline CDR1 MGHDK, CDR2 SYGVNS. V lost 3 bases and J lost 5; bases outside the gene matches: 11. The CDR3 length is 17 residues. In DNA, the CDR3 is TGTGCCAGCAGTGATGGACTCCTAGCGGGGGGACTGGAGACCCAGTACTTC. This codes for CASSDGLLAGGLETQYF.

CDR3 coding DNA: TGTGCCAGCAGCTCCGGGGTCTACCAAGAGACCCAGTACTTC. This sequence encodes CASSSGVYQETQYF. The chain is built from TRBV5-4 and TRBJ2-5; a possible D gene is TRBD2 (5 bases). The CDR3 totals 14 residues. Germline V gives CDR1 SGHNT, CDR2 YYREEE (reference sequence). Trimming stripped 3 bases from V and 0 bases from J, with 9 bases between.

Notes on this clone: Other DNA sequences of this sample code for an identical CDR3. The chain has TRBV5-1 and TRBJ1-1; perhaps TRBD1 as D (6 bases). Germline lookup yields CDR1 SGHRS and CDR2 YFSETQ. This CDR3 is 14 amino acids long. Deletions cut 5 bases from V and 4 bases from J, with 15 bases between. The CDR3 spells CASSPGGAGTEAFF. The CDR3 bases are TGCGCCAGCAGTCCTGGGGGGGCGGGCACTGAAGCTTTCTTT. Supplemented by reference TRBV5-1 and TRBJ1-1, the full variable domain reads KAGVTQTPRYLIKTRGQQVTLSCSPISGHRSVSWYQQTPGQGLQFLFEYFSETQRNKGNFPGRFSGRQFSNSRSEMNVSTLELGDSALYLCASSPGGAGTEAFFGQGTRLTVV.

The rearrangement links TRBV9 to TRBJ1-1; 7 bases line up with TRBD1. CDR1 is SGDLS, CDR2 YYNGEE, per germline. CDR3 size: 15 residues. With V trimmed by 3 bases and J by 0 bases, 5 bases remained unmatched. CDR3 residues: CASSALGQLNTEAFF. For the CDR3, the DNA is TGTGCCAGCAGCGCCCTGGGACAGTTGAACACTGAAGCTTTCTTT.

CDR3 coding DNA: TGTGCCAGCAGCCTGGGACTAGGGCTTGGCGGGGAGCTGTTTTTT. Residues: CASSLGLGLGGELFF. The gene calls are TRBV7-2 and TRBJ2-2; TRBD2 matches 8 bases. Germline CDR1 and CDR2: SGHTA and FQGNSA. This CDR3 comprises 15 residues. With V trimmed by 5 bases and J by 7 bases, 9 bases remained unmatched.

The chain combines TRBV18 with TRBJ1-5; a possible D gene is TRBD1 (6 bases). This CDR3 has 21 amino acids. The germline CDR1 and CDR2 sequences are KGHSH and LQKENI. V shed 6 bases and J shed 9 bases, with 39 bases lying between them. The CDR3 DNA reads TGTGCCAGCTCGAACCGATCACCGTCCGACAACAGGGCGACGAGATCAGTGCCCCAGCATTTT. Translation: CASSNRSPSDNRATRSVPQHF.

J is TRBJ2-1 and V is TRBV7-9, with D unclear. Germline lookup yields CDR1 SEHNR and CDR2 FQNEAQ (reference sequence). V was trimmed by 5 bases and J by 2 bases, leaving 7 bases between them. The CDR3 sequence is 13 residues long. The CDR3 loop is CASSQDTYNEQFF. The CDR3 nucleotides read TGTGCCAGCAGCCAAGACACCTACAATGAGCAGTTCTTC. The complete variable domain, with remaining parts taken from reference TRBV7-9 and TRBJ2-1, reads DTGVSQNPRHKITKRGQNVTFRCDPISEHNRLYWYRQTLGQGPEFLTYFQNEAQLEKSRLLSDRFSAERPKGSFSTLEIQRTEQGDSAMYLCASSQDTYNEQFFGPGTRLTVL.